This TCR beta chain was sequenced for a study of T-cell reconstitution after alpha-beta-depleted transplantation in children. A remark on this clonotype: Its antigen is not identified.

CDR1 is SGHRS, CDR2 YFSETQ, per germline. The ends were cut back, 0 bases at V and 6 bases at J, with 11 bases in the middle. The CDR3 has 14 residues. Study-level points and caveats: Surviving recipient T cells and thymic progenitors produced the high day-60 TCRbeta diversity seen in some patients. It was reported that alpha-beta T cells came from several hundred expanded graft clones (about two months after transplant). After one year, T-cell counts and TCRbeta diversity mostly came from new T cells.

During its preparation, the TCRbeta library received unique molecular identifiers. Each CDR3 protein gets one entry after TCRdb re-called the PCR reads with MiXCR. The table includes about 980,000 distinct CDR3 sequences, roughly 29% detected once. The TCR comes from a boy younger than two who had a stem cell transplant for SCID, so the T cells may come from the graft donor. The genes are TRBV5-1 and TRBJ2-3; no definite D call. Sequenced here: PBMCs, mostly from graft donor cells, sampled 360 days after TCRalphabeta/CD19-depleted stem cell transplant. CDR3 coding DNA: TGCGCCAGCAGCTTGGACATCCCTAGGGATACGCAGTATTTT. It yields the protein CASSLDIPRDTQYF. Full variable domain (remainder filled in from reference TRBV5-1 and TRBJ2-3): KAGVTQTPRYLIKTRGQQVTLSCSPISGHRSVSWYQQTPGQGLQFLFEYFSETQRNKGNFPGRFSGRQFSNSRSEMNVSTLELGDSALYLCASSLDIPRDTQYFGPGTRLTVL.